The 30 T cell receptor beta chains below come from one sample, sequenced in a study of T-cell reconstitution after alpha-beta-depleted transplantation in children. Preparing the TCRbeta library involved the use of unique molecular identifiers. TCRdb reprocessed the PCR reads with MiXCR, giving one entry per CDR3 protein. This sample yields fewer than 450,000 distinct CDR3 sequences, of which around 15% are seen a single time; roughly 41% belongs to the top ten. The input for sequencing was PBMCs, mostly from graft donor cells, taken 360 days after TCRalphabeta/CD19-depleted stem cell transplant. The receptors here all came from a male patient between 2 and 10 years old who had a stem cell transplant for acute lymphoblastic leukemia, so the T cells may come from the graft donor.

This clonotype occurred many times. The rearrangement links TRBV4-3 to TRBJ2-7, with D perhaps TRBD2 (6 bases). V was shortened by 0 bases and J by 4 bases, with 16 bases between the two germline ends. Germline CDR1 and CDR2: LGHNA and YSLEER. The length of the CDR3 is 16 residues. CDR3 loop: CASSQDRAWGVYEQYF. Here the CDR3 DNA reads TGCGCCAGCAGCCAAGACAGGGCGTGGGGGGTATACGAGCAGTACTTC.

V is TRBV5-1 and J is TRBJ2-1; D is unclear. V gave up 5 bases and J gave up 0 bases, with 15 bases separating them. CDR3 length: 16 amino acids. Germline V gene data show CDR1 as SGHRS and CDR2 as YFSETQ. The CDR3 nucleotides are TGCGCCAGCAGGTCACCCGGACGGTACTCCTACAATGAGCAGTTCTTC. Encoded protein: CASRSPGRYSYNEQFF.

This chain uses TRBV27 with TRBJ2-1; TRBD2 might be the D (5 bases). Germline CDR1 is MNHEY and CDR2 is SMNVEV (reference sequence). Between the trimmed V and J ends, which lost 4 bases and 0 bases, there was a span of 10 bases. The CDR3 spans 15 residues. CDR3 nucleotides: TGTGCCAGCAGTTCCCCTAGCTACTCCTACAATGAGCAGTTCTTC. Residues: CASSSPSYSYNEQFF.

In its sample, this clonotype was seen many times. V is TRBV12-3 or TRBV12-4 and J is TRBJ2-7; either TRBD1 or TRBD2 may fit D (5 bases each). This CDR3 contains 13 residues. V shed 5 bases and J shed 3 bases, with 11 bases lying between them. CDR3 nucleotides: TGTGCCAGCAGTCCGGGACGGATCTACGAGCAGTACTTC. Residues: CASSPGRIYEQYF.

This clonotype was seen more than once but under ten times. The gene calls are TRBV19 and TRBJ2-1; 9 bases line up with TRBD1. Germline V gene sequence: CDR1 LNHDA, CDR2 SQIVND (reference sequence). V gave up 7 bases and J gave up 5 bases; unmatched junction bases: 12. The CDR3 totals 16 residues. CDR3 coding DNA: TGTGCCAGTACCTCCATCCGGGACAGGGCCAACAATGAGCAGTTCTTC. Translating it yields CASTSIRDRANNEQFF.

The rearrangement uses TRBV4-1 and TRBJ2-1; 12 bases fit TRBD2. The CDR3 covers 18 residues. Germline V lookup: CDR1 MGHRA, CDR2 YSYEKL. V was pared by 0 bases and J by 7 bases, with 10 bases of the junction left unmatched. DNA for the CDR3: TGCGCCAGCAGCCAAGAACGGGCGAGACTAGCGGGAGTAAATGAGCAGTTCTTC. Amino acid sequence: CASSQERARLAGVNEQFF.

This clonotype was seen ten or more times. The chain uses TRBV10-2 and TRBJ2-3, with D unclear. CDR1 WSHSY and CDR2 SAAADI come from the germline V gene. The V end was cut by 7 bases, the J end by 2 bases, with 7 bases between. The CDR3 has 12 amino acids. The CDR3 is CASMGITDTQYF. The CDR3 nucleotides read TGCGCCAGCATGGGGATCACAGATACGCAGTATTTT.

This clonotype was seen a few times. This chain uses TRBV7-3 with TRBJ1-4; the D is unclear. The V gene lost 0 bases and the J gene lost 4 bases, with 9 bases spanning the gap. Germline assignment: CDR1 SGHTA and CDR2 FQGTGA. This CDR3 is 15 amino acids long. The CDR3 nucleotides read TGTGCCAGCAGCTTAACTCGGGAGAATAATGAAAAACTGTTTTTT. Translating it yields CASSLTRENNEKLFF.

This clonotype showed up just a few times. The chain uses TRBV9 and TRBJ2-1; D uncertain. From germline, CDR1 is SGDLS and CDR2 YYNGEE. The length of the CDR3 is 15 residues. The ends were cut back, 0 bases at V and 6 bases at J, with 13 bases in the middle. The CDR3 reads CASSVGRLSGNEQFF. The DNA for the CDR3 is TGTGCCAGCAGCGTAGGGCGTCTATCGGGCAATGAGCAGTTCTTC.

The CDR3 sequence: CAISESVVGGVAQYF. The CDR3 region has the DNA TGTGCCATCAGTGAGTCTGTTGTTGGAGGAGTCGCGCAGTATTTT. The chain couples TRBV10-3 to TRBJ2-3; a possible D gene is TRBD2 (5 bases). Germline values: CDR1 ENHRY, CDR2 SYGVKD. The CDR3 runs to 15 residues. The germline V and J ends were trimmed by 0 bases and 10 bases, with 17 bases remaining between them.

This clonotype was seen many times. CDR3 protein: CASSLAADNSPLHF. CDR3 sequence (DNA): TGTGCCAGCAGCTTAGCGGCTGATAATTCACCCCTCCACTTT. The chain has TRBV7-8 and TRBJ1-6; D not certain. CDR1 is SGHVS and CDR2 is FQNEAQ in the germline V gene. With 0 bases removed from V and 5 bases from J, the gap between germline ends came to 5 bases. The CDR3 totals 14 residues.

J is TRBJ2-5 and V is TRBV29-1; 7 bases are shared with TRBD1. V gave up 6 bases and J gave up 4 bases; unmatched junction bases: 5. CDR3 size: 12 residues. Germline CDR1 reads SQVTM; CDR2 reads ANQGSEA. The CDR3 sequence: CSVRAGGETQYF. CDR3 DNA: TGCAGCGTGCGGGCAGGGGGAGAGACCCAGTACTTC.

This clonotype has just a few counts. V gene TRBV6-5 combines with J gene TRBJ2-2, with 9 positions matching TRBD2. This CDR3 spans 14 amino acids. Germline lookup yields CDR1 MNHEY and CDR2 SVGAGI. CDR3 sequence reads: CASAGGRGTGELFF. Written as DNA, the CDR3 is TGTGCAAGCGCGGGAGGGCGGGGCACCGGGGAGCTGTTTTTT.

The chain has TRBV5-6 and TRBJ2-5; TRBD1 is a possible D gene (5 bases). Deletions cut 2 bases from V and 5 bases from J, with 16 bases between. CDR1 and CDR2 from the germline V gene are SGHDT and YYEEEE. The CDR3 covers 15 residues. As DNA, the CDR3 is TGTGCCAGCAGCTTCGTGGCAGGGTCCAGGGAGACCCAGTACTTC. This encodes CASSFVAGSRETQYF. The variable domain in full, completed from reference TRBV5-6 and TRBJ2-5, reads DAGVTQSPTHLIKTRGQQVTLRCSPKSGHDTVSWYQQALGQGPQFIFQYYEEEERQRGNFPDRFSGHQFPNYSSELNVNALLLGDSALYLCASSFVAGSRETQYFGPGTRLLVL.

This clonotype was seen a few times. The V call is TRBV5-8, the J call TRBJ2-7, with D possibly being TRBD1 or TRBD2 (5 bases each). V was clipped by 0 bases and J by 2 bases, with 18 bases between them. The CDR3 has 17 residues. Germline values: CDR1 SGHTS, CDR2 YDEGEE. Here the CDR3 DNA reads TGTGCCAGCAGCTTGGTTCCTGAGGGGAGTGACGCCTACGAGCAGTACTTC. It yields the protein CASSLVPEGSDAYEQYF.

This sequence joins TRBV12-3 or TRBV12-4 and TRBJ2-1; TRBD2 aligns across 9 bases. After removal of 0 bases from V and 2 bases from J, the junction contained 2 bases not matched to a gene. This CDR3 spans 16 amino acids. The CDR3 protein is CASSLASGSAYNEQFF. The DNA for the CDR3 is TGTGCCAGCAGTTTAGCTAGCGGGAGCGCCTACAATGAGCAGTTCTTC.

This clonotype came up a few times. The CDR3 sequence is CASSSLADLYEQYF. CDR3 DNA sequence: TGTGCCAGCAGTTCGTTAGCGGACCTTTACGAGCAGTACTTC. The V call is TRBV12-3 or TRBV12-4, the J call TRBJ2-7, with a tentative D call TRBD2 (6 bases). The CDR3 consists of 14 residues. The germline V and J ends were trimmed by 4 bases and 4 bases, with 14 bases remaining between them.

This clonotype has more than one count but fewer than ten. This rearrangement joins TRBV10-3 to TRBJ2-1, with D possibly TRBD2 on 5 matching bases. The germline gives CDR1 ENHRY, CDR2 SYGVKD. The CDR3 is made up of 15 amino acids. The V and J ends lost 6 bases and 1 base respectively, with 13 bases between them. In DNA form, the CDR3 reads TGTGCCATCAGGTTGGACGGGGATTCCTACAATGAGCAGTTCTTC. Residues: CAIRLDGDSYNEQFF.

The J gene is TRBJ2-1, the V gene TRBV20-1; TRBD2 matches at 8 bases. This CDR3 comprises 15 residues. Germline CDR1 and CDR2: DFQATT and SNEGSKA (reference sequence). J lost 1 base, V lost 7 bases, and 9 bases had no gene match. The CDR3 reads CSVPAGTRSYNEQFF. The DNA for the CDR3 is TGCAGTGTCCCGGCCGGGACTAGGTCCTACAATGAGCAGTTCTTC.

The rearrangement links TRBV7-6 to TRBJ2-3; weak D call: TRBD2 (5 bases). Per germline, CDR1 SGHVS and CDR2 FNYEAQ. Trimming took 5 bases from V and 0 from J, leaving 15 bases between them. CDR3 length: 16 amino acids. As DNA, the CDR3 is TGTGCCAGCAGCACAACCCCGACTAAGAGCACAGATACGCAGTATTTT. Its protein product is CASSTTPTKSTDTQYF.

Many counts were recorded for this clonotype. This chain links TRBV27 with TRBJ2-1, with 10 bases aligning to TRBD2. V shed 5 bases and J 9 bases; nucleotides not matched to a gene: 13. Germline-derived CDR1 and CDR2 are MNHEY and SMNVEV (reference sequence). CDR3 length: 16 residues. CDR3 sequence reads: CASSASSGRPLREQFF. CDR3 coding DNA: TGTGCCAGCAGTGCGTCTAGCGGGAGACCCCTCCGTGAGCAGTTCTTC.

This chain uses TRBV7-8 with TRBJ2-7, with D perhaps TRBD2 (6 bases). This CDR3 has 14 amino acids. Trimming took off 5 bases at V and 3 bases at J, with 14 bases between the two ends. Germline values: CDR1 SGHVS, CDR2 FQNEAQ. The CDR3 DNA sequence: TGTGCCAGCAGCCGATCGACTAGGGGCTACGAGCAGTACTTC. Amino acids: CASSRSTRGYEQYF. The full variable domain, in which reference TRBV7-8 and TRBJ2-7 provide the parts outside the CDR3, is GAGVSQSPRYKVAKRGQDVALRCDPISGHVSLFWYQQALGQGPEFLTYFQNEAQLDKSGLPSDRFFAERPEGSVSTLKIQRTQQEDSAVYLCASSRSTRGYEQYFGPGTRLTVT.

This clonotype was recorded a few times. The rearrangement joins TRBV7-2 to TRBJ2-5, with 11 bases lining up with TRBD2. This CDR3 has 15 amino acids. Losses at the gene ends were 6 bases for V and 5 bases for J; bases not matched to a gene: 8. Germline loops: CDR1 SGHTA, CDR2 FQGNSA. The CDR3 coding sequence is TGTGCCAGCAGACCACTAGCGGGAGTCCGGGAGACCCAGTACTTC. Translating it yields CASRPLAGVRETQYF.

The V gene is TRBV27, the J gene TRBJ1-5; 7 nucleotides line up with TRBD1. Germline loops: CDR1 MNHEY, CDR2 SMNVEV (reference sequence). The CDR3 is 16 residues long. V lost 5 bases and J lost 0; bases outside the gene matches: 7. In nucleotides, the CDR3 is TGTGCCAGCAGTCCCGGGACAGCTTATAGCAATCAGCCCCAGCATTTT. This translates into CASSPGTAYSNQPQHF.

This clonotype was found many times. This rearrangement joins TRBV7-2 to TRBJ2-3, with TRBD1 identical over 7 bases. Germline lookup yields CDR1 SGHTA and CDR2 FQGNSA. There are 15 residues in the CDR3. The trim removed 5 bases at V and 0 bases at J, leaving 5 bases unmatched. The CDR3 loop reads CASSLGQVSTDTQYF. CDR3 coding DNA: TGTGCCAGCAGCCTAGGACAGGTTAGCACAGATACGCAGTATTTT.

The chain joins TRBV6-5 to TRBJ1-3; D might be TRBD1 (5 bases). Trimming stripped 0 bases from V and 4 bases from J, with 13 bases between. Germline values: CDR1 MNHEY, CDR2 SVGAGI. The length of the CDR3 is 16 residues. Written as DNA, the CDR3 is TGTGCCAGCAGTTACTCGATTCCAGGGTTCGGAAACACCATATATTTT. As protein: CASSYSIPGFGNTIYF.

The chain recombines TRBV20-1 with TRBJ2-5, with 10 bases that match TRBD1. This CDR3 region has 15 residues. After removal of 1 base from V and 4 bases from J, the junction contained 6 bases not matched to a gene. Germline V gene data show CDR1 as DFQATT and CDR2 as SNEGSKA (reference sequence). CDR3 amino acids: CSARVLGQGVETQYF. The CDR3 coding sequence is TGCAGTGCTAGAGTTCTCGGACAGGGGGTAGAGACCCAGTACTTC.

The chain couples TRBV6-2 or TRBV6-3 to TRBJ1-5; D is unclear. Trimming cost V 2 bases and J 7 bases, with 6 bases left between them. Germline V lookup: CDR1 MNHEY, CDR2 SVGEGT. This CDR3 region has 12 residues. In nucleotides, the CDR3 is TGTGCCAGCAGTTACGGAAGGCAGCCCCAGCATTTT. It specifies CASSYGRQPQHF.

The rearrangement joins TRBV14 to TRBJ2-7; 8 positions agree with TRBD2. The germline V gene has CDR1 SGHDN and CDR2 FVKESK. This CDR3 is 16 amino acids long. V was pared by 3 bases and J by 5 bases, with 12 bases of the junction left unmatched. The chain's CDR3 is CASSHLPGLVVNEQYF. CDR3 DNA: TGTGCCAGCAGCCATCTGCCGGGACTAGTGGTAAACGAGCAGTACTTC.

This clonotype was counted ten times or more. The chain combines TRBV4-1 with TRBJ2-7; D gene unclear. Trimming took off 6 bases at V and 1 base at J, with 10 bases between the two ends. CDR3 length equals 13 residues. Germline-derived CDR1 and CDR2 are MGHRA and YSYEKL. As DNA, the CDR3 is TGCGCCAGCAGGAGCATCGGATCCTACGAGCAGTACTTC. Its protein is CASRSIGSYEQYF.